These 8 T cell receptor beta chains came from one sample sequenced in a study of CD8 T cells in ankylosing spondylitis. TCRdb itself ran the 5' RACE reads through MiXCR, one entry per CDR3 protein. The repertoire holds fewer than 200,000 distinct CDR3 sequences, with about 16% as singletons. The source material was blood, either unsorted or a sorted T cell fraction (not recorded which). The receptors were sampled from a male donor with ankylosing spondylitis or in good health (not recorded which).

Worth noting for this clonotype: A much larger clonotype is one base distant, so this may be a read error. The chain joins TRBV5-8 to TRBJ2-3; D remains unclear. In germline, CDR1 is SGHTS, CDR2 YDEGEE. The CDR3 sequence is 15 residues long. The DNA for the CDR3 is TGTGCCAGCAGCTTGATCCGGAATCGGCCAGATACGCGGTATTTT. Protein: CASSLIRNRPDTRYF.

Ten or more counts support this clonotype. The rearrangement uses TRBV24-1 and TRBJ2-5; 15 bases match TRBD2. Trimming removed 2 bases from V and 4 bases from J; junction bases left unmatched: 1. The germline CDR1 and CDR2 sequences are KGHDR and SFDVKD. This CDR3 is built from 16 residues. The CDR3 DNA sequence: TGTGCCACCAGTGATTCGGGACTAGCGGGAGGAGAGACCCAGTACTTC. Its translation is CATSDSGLAGGETQYF.

In this sample, this clonotype turned up many times. V gene TRBV28 combines with J gene TRBJ2-7; D perhaps matches TRBD2 (6 bases). V lost 10 bases and J lost 0, with 13 bases in between. The CDR3 totals 13 residues. Looked up from germline, CDR1 is MDHEN and CDR2 is SYDVKM. This chain's CDR3 is CATMGRNSYEQYF. DNA for the CDR3: TGTGCCACCATGGGGAGGAACTCCTACGAGCAGTACTTC.

A few counts support this clonotype. The chain recombines TRBV5-1 with TRBJ1-2; tentative D call: TRBD1 (6 bases). The V and J ends lost 0 bases and 4 bases respectively, with 16 bases between them. From germline, CDR1 is SGHRS and CDR2 YFSETQ. CDR3 size: 16 residues. CDR3 residues: CASSLEAGARAYGYTF. The CDR3 nucleotides read TGCGCCAGCAGCTTGGAGGCGGGGGCGAGAGCCTATGGCTACACCTTC.

This clonotype was counted only a few times. The CDR3 here is CASSFRSGGYEQYF. DNA of the CDR3: TGTGCCAGTAGTTTTCGCAGCGGGGGGTACGAGCAGTACTTC. This rearrangement joins TRBV19 to TRBJ2-7; 9 positions agree with TRBD2. In germline, CDR1 is LNHDA, CDR2 SQIVND (reference sequence). The CDR3 runs to 14 residues. V lost 5 bases and J lost 4; bases outside the gene matches: 6.

This clonotype has more than one count but fewer than ten. CDR3 amino acids: CSVDGASGYPAYEQYF. CDR3 bases: TGCAGCGTTGACGGGGCTAGCGGGTACCCTGCCTACGAGCAGTACTTC. V and J are TRBV29-1 and TRBJ2-7; TRBD2 matches 8 bases. The CDR3 runs to 16 residues. Germline-derived CDR1 and CDR2 are SQVTM and ANQGSEA. V gave up 3 bases and J gave up 2 bases; unmatched junction bases: 12.

This clonotype was seen ten or more times. V usage is TRBV20-1 and J usage is TRBJ2-2; TRBD2 matches at 10 bases. CDR1 DFQATT and CDR2 SNEGSKA come from the germline V gene (reference sequence). The CDR3 is made up of 16 amino acids. V lost 2 bases, J lost 4 bases, and 7 bases stayed unmatched. The CDR3 loop is CSARKASGSVTGELFF. The CDR3 nucleotides are TGCAGTGCTAGAAAGGCTAGCGGGAGTGTCACCGGGGAGCTGTTTTTT.

The chain has TRBV19 and TRBJ2-2; D not resolved. Germline V gives CDR1 LNHDA, CDR2 SQIVND (reference sequence). Trimming left V 10 bases short and J 0 bases short, with 21 bases between. This CDR3 contains 17 residues. The CDR3 protein is CATTRPSVSANTGELFF. In DNA form, the CDR3 reads TGTGCCACAACACGACCCTCAGTATCCGCGAACACCGGGGAGCTGTTTTTT.